The source of this T cell receptor (beta chain) is a study of blood T cells in healthy people across ages. This clonotype occurred a few times. Germline V CDR1 and CDR2: SGHTA, FQGNSA. Between the trimmed V and J ends, which lost 5 bases and 1 base, there was a span of 14 bases. The CDR3 sequence is 15 residues long. There were healthy Caucasian individuals from Russia, aged roughly 6 to 100, serving as donors. A second PCR of 7 to 11 cycles used a sample-barcoded 5' primer and a J-beta primer mix. A minimum of 2.5 million CDR3-containing paired-end reads was obtained for each sample. TCRdb passed the 5' RACE reads through MiXCR, listing each CDR3 protein once. The table records 1.5 million to 2 million distinct CDR3 sequences, about 50% of them present only once.

This receptor was identified in a woman aged 40 to 50 in good health. The rearrangement links TRBV7-2 to TRBJ2-5, with D possibly TRBD1 on 6 matching bases. Sequenced: blood. CDR3 residues: CASSEDSTRQETQYF. CDR3 DNA sequence: TGTGCCAGCAGCGAGGACAGTACCCGCCAAGAGACCCAGTACTTC.